The T cell receptor beta chain under discussion was sequenced for a study of cytomegalovirus exposure and HLA in healthy donors. Overall study results and limits: Through in vitro validation, three CMV-associated chains were shown to be specific for CMV antigens. Analysis was carried out at a later point, and it linked a missense DCLRE1C variant to TCR beta V- and J-gene trimming. In presence/absence analyses, roughly uniform sequencing depth across donors was assumed. According to the study, 150 to 200 TCR beta chains were cytomegalovirus-associated.

About this clone: The antigen remains unidentified.

With 60 Vbeta and 13 Jbeta primers, the PCR was carried out. This table comes from immunoSEQ multiplex PCR, and its TCRdb copy is limited to in-frame clones, with some not included. The sample records about 150,000 clones, over 75% being singletons. The CDR3 spans 17 residues. This receptor was identified in a woman aged 25-40 years in good health and CMV-seronegative. V gene TRBV21-1 combines with J gene TRBJ2-2; whether TRBD2, the table's D call, matches the DNA was not checked. TRBV21-1 is a pseudogene. Sample: PBMCs. CDR3 sequence (DNA): TGTGCCAGCAGCTACAAAATGGGGCGCGGGGGGGCCGGGGAGCTGTTTTTT. Translated: CASSYKMGRGGAGELFF.